Presented here are 26 T cell receptor beta chains from one specimen sequenced in a study of blood T cell repertoires in COVID-19. Assay: immunoSEQ multiplex PCR; the TCRdb copy retains only in-frame clones and omits some. The repertoire holds 300,000 to 500,000 clones, with around 90% as singletons. Sequencing was performed on PBMCs or T cells enriched from blood (not recorded which). The receptors originated from a woman aged 40 to 49 with acute COVID-19.

This sequence joins TRBV12-3 or TRBV12-4 and TRBJ2-5; D perhaps matches TRBD1 (6 bases). The CDR3 runs to 13 residues. Trimming pared 0 bases from V and 4 bases from J, leaving 6 bases between. CDR3 DNA: TGTGCCAGCAGTTTAGCAGGGGGAGAGACCCAGTACTTC. Its translation: CASSLAGGETQYF.

This clone came up a few times. The chain joins TRBV27 to TRBJ1-6; tentatively, D is TRBD1 (5 bases). This CDR3 is 14 amino acids long. Germline V CDR1 and CDR2: MNHEY, SMNVEV (reference sequence). The V and J ends lost 2 bases and 6 bases respectively, with 8 bases between them. In DNA form, the CDR3 reads TGTGCCAGCAGTTTAGAAGGGGTTAATTCACCCCTCCACTTT. Its translation: CASSLEGVNSPLHF.

This rearrangement joins TRBV10-3 to TRBJ1-1; D remains ambiguous. The germline gives CDR1 ENHRY, CDR2 SYGVKD. Trimming removed 6 bases at V and 0 bases at J, with 8 bases between. This CDR3 contains 13 residues. This CDR3 is CAIRDSVNTEAFF. The DNA for the CDR3 is TGTGCCATCAGGGACTCGGTGAACACTGAAGCTTTCTTT.

This chain links TRBV3-1 (or the pseudogene TRBV3-2) with TRBJ1-2; D not resolved. Trimming cost V 6 bases and J 7 bases, with 12 bases left between them. The CDR3 has 12 amino acids. Germline V gene data show CDR1 as LGHDT and CDR2 as YNNKEL (reference sequence). The CDR3 region has the DNA TGTGCCAGCAGGAGCCCAGGTAGTGGCTACACCTTC. Residues: CASRSPGSGYTF.

There are a few counts of this clone. The chain carries TRBV2 and TRBJ2-3; the D gene is possibly TRBD2 (6 bases). The V and J ends lost 6 bases and 11 bases respectively, with 15 bases between them. Germline V gene lookup returns CDR1 SNHLY and CDR2 FYNNEI. The CDR3 totals 12 residues. DNA of the CDR3: TGTGCCAGCAGCGAAATAGTGGGAGGGCAGTATTTT. Translated, it gives CASSEIVGGQYF.

The chain combines TRBV6-6 with TRBJ1-6; TRBD1 aligns across 10 bases. With 6 bases clipped from V and 10 bases from J, the junction kept 9 bases outside the gene matches. The CDR3 loop spans 15 amino acids. Germline-derived CDR1 and CDR2 are MNHNY and SVGAGI (reference sequence). The CDR3 loop is CASRNLTGGGSPLHF. The CDR3 region has the DNA TGTGCCAGCAGGAACCTGACAGGGGGCGGCTCACCCCTCCACTTT.

The genes are TRBV6-5 and TRBJ1-2, with D uncertain. The CDR3 totals 15 residues. V dropped 7 bases and J dropped 5 bases, with 20 bases sitting between them. Germline lookup yields CDR1 MNHEY and CDR2 SVGAGI. As DNA, the CDR3 is TGTGCCAGCAAATTACTTCGGGATGTAGATTATGGCTACACCTTC. Translated, it gives CASKLLRDVDYGYTF.

The V call is TRBV9, the J call TRBJ2-3, with TRBD2 matching over 8 bases. The CDR3 totals 15 residues. The germline V gene has CDR1 SGDLS and CDR2 YYNGEE. Germline trimming cut 0 bases from V and 8 bases from J; bases unmatched to any gene: 8. CDR3 loop: CASSVVDGGAGTQYF. Written as DNA, the CDR3 is TGTGCCAGCAGCGTAGTAGACGGGGGGGCGGGTACGCAGTATTTT.

The chain couples TRBV18 to TRBJ2-7, with TRBD1 identical over 9 bases. CDR1 and CDR2 from the germline V gene are KGHSH and LQKENI. The CDR3 loop spans 15 amino acids. V shed 3 bases, J shed 4 bases, and the junction held 7 bases outside the gene matches. The CDR3 protein is CASSPFGQGRYEQYF. CDR3 coding DNA: TGTGCCAGCTCACCGTTCGGACAGGGGCGTTACGAGCAGTACTTC. The full variable domain, completed using reference TRBV18 and TRBJ2-7, is NAGVMQNPRHLVRRRGQEARLRCSPMKGHSHVYWYRQLPEEGLKFMVYLQKENIIDESGMPKERFSAEFPKEGPSILRIQQVVRGDSAAYFCASSPFGQGRYEQYFGPGTRLTVT.

Only one count was recorded for this clone. The chain carries TRBV27 and TRBJ1-6; TRBD1 aligns across 8 bases. Trimming cost V 3 bases and J 7 bases; bases outside gene matches: 2. This CDR3 has 14 amino acids. CDR1 MNHEY and CDR2 SMNVEV come from the germline V gene (reference sequence). The CDR3 protein is CASSFQGANSPLHF. The CDR3 DNA reads as TGTGCCAGCAGTTTTCAGGGGGCGAATTCACCCCTCCACTTT.

The chain is built from TRBV29-1 and TRBJ1-2, with TRBD1 matching over 8 bases. The CDR3 contains 13 residues. V was clipped by 7 bases and J by 4 bases; unmatched bases: 8. Germline CDR1 is SQVTM and CDR2 is ANQGSEA. The CDR3 bases are TGCAGCGCATCGGACAGGGATGGCTATGGCTACACCTTC. Translation: CSASDRDGYGYTF.

This chain links TRBV5-1 with TRBJ2-5; D possibly corresponds to TRBD2 (6 bases). The V end was cut by 4 bases, the J end by 7 bases, with 14 bases between. CDR1 SGHRS and CDR2 YFSETQ come from the germline V gene. The CDR3 covers 13 residues. This CDR3 is CASSDGGSGTQYF. In DNA form, the CDR3 reads TGCGCCAGCAGCGATGGAGGGTCAGGGACCCAGTACTTC.

This sequence joins TRBV30 and TRBJ1-1; 7 bases agree with TRBD1. Germline lookup yields CDR1 GTSNPN and CDR2 SVGIG (reference sequence). This CDR3 comprises 13 residues. V lost 3 bases, J lost 3 bases, and 4 bases stayed unmatched. The CDR3 protein is CAWSPGGYTEAFF. CDR3 bases: TGTGCCTGGAGCCCAGGGGGGTACACTGAAGCTTTCTTT.

The chain links TRBV12-3 or TRBV12-4 to TRBJ2-1, with 7 bases matching TRBD1. This CDR3 contains 13 residues. V dropped 6 bases and J dropped 5; count of bases not matched to a gene: 4. The CDR3 protein is CASSPGQNNEQFF. The CDR3 DNA follows: TGTGCCAGCAGCCCGGGACAGAACAATGAGCAGTTCTTC.

Of note for this clone: The same CDR3 is also encoded by other DNA sequences in this sample. The chain has TRBV9 and TRBJ2-7, with 7 nucleotides matching TRBD1. CDR3 length equals 14 residues. Germline V lookup: CDR1 SGDLS, CDR2 YYNGEE. The junction had 3 bases not matched to a gene; V was cut back by 0 bases and J by 3 bases. Here the CDR3 reads CASSVGQGGYEQYF. CDR3 sequence (DNA): TGTGCCAGCAGCGTAGGACAGGGTGGCTACGAGCAGTACTTC.

V usage is TRBV19 and J usage is TRBJ2-7; the D gene is possibly TRBD1 (5 bases). This CDR3 is built from 13 residues. Trimming stripped 3 bases from V and 3 bases from J, with 9 bases between. Per the germline V gene, CDR1 is LNHDA and CDR2 is SQIVND (reference sequence). CDR3 sequence reads: CASSMTTGYEQYF. CDR3 DNA: TGTGCCAGTAGTATGACCACAGGCTACGAGCAGTACTTC.

The chain couples TRBV7-6 to TRBJ2-1; maybe TRBD2 (5 bases). The germline V gene has CDR1 SGHVS and CDR2 FNYEAQ. Trimming took 2 bases from V and 4 from J, leaving 12 bases between them. The CDR3 extends over 15 amino acids. CDR3 sequence reads: CASSLSEGTYNEQFF. The CDR3 DNA is TGTGCCAGCAGCTTAAGCGAGGGCACTTACAATGAGCAGTTCTTC.

The V call is TRBV15, the J call TRBJ1-3; D remains ambiguous. Germline values: CDR1 LNHNV, CDR2 YYDKDF (reference sequence). The V and J ends lost 0 bases and 3 bases respectively, with 12 bases between them. CDR3 size: 16 residues. CDR3 DNA: TGTGCCACCAGCAGAGATTGGGCCGCGGGTGGAAACACCATATATTTT. The encoded protein is CATSRDWAAGGNTIYF.

V and J are TRBV2 and TRBJ1-6; possibly TRBD1 for D (6 bases). CDR3 length: 16 residues. Trimming stripped 3 bases from V and 7 bases from J, with 16 bases between. Germline V gene sequence: CDR1 SNHLY, CDR2 FYNNEI. The CDR3, as DNA: TGTGCCAGCAGTGATGGGGGCCGACCCTGGAATTCACCCCTCCACTTT. Translated: CASSDGGRPWNSPLHF.

The rearrangement links TRBV5-4 to TRBJ2-5; 7 bases line up with TRBD1. The CDR3 sequence is 13 residues long. CDR1 and CDR2 (germline): SGHNT, YYREEE (reference sequence). V was clipped by 3 bases and J by 4 bases; unmatched bases: 3. The CDR3, as DNA: TGTGCCAGCAGCTCAGGACAGGCAGAGACCCAGTACTTC. It is translated as CASSSGQAETQYF.

This CDR3 reads CAWIWGRRGYTF. CDR3 DNA sequence: TGTGCCTGGATCTGGGGGCGGAGAGGCTACACCTTC. The rearrangement links TRBV30 to TRBJ1-2; D possibly corresponds to TRBD1 (6 bases). The V end was cut by 4 bases, the J end by 8 bases, with 14 bases between. The CDR3 spans 12 residues. Germline assignment: CDR1 GTSNPN and CDR2 SVGIG (reference sequence).

J is TRBJ1-1 and V is TRBV19, with D uncertain. This CDR3 contains 16 residues. The V and J ends lost 9 bases and 4 bases respectively, with 24 bases between them. Germline V gives CDR1 LNHDA, CDR2 SQIVND (reference sequence). The CDR3 nucleotides are TGTGCCAGCCAAAGCCCTCTCCTGCGTTCGAGCACTGAAGCTTTCTTT. As protein: CASQSPLLRSSTEAFF.

To note about this clone: It may be a read error: a sequence one base away is much more abundant. In the same sample, other DNA sequences code for this CDR3. CDR3 region: CASSPRTGELFF. The DNA for the CDR3 is TGTGCCAGCAGCCCTCGTACCGGGGAGCTGTTTTTT. The chain links TRBV11-3 to TRBJ2-2; the D is unclear. V was clipped by 5 bases and J by 5 bases, with 6 bases between them. Germline CDR1 reads SGHNT; CDR2 reads YENEEA. The CDR3 covers 12 residues.

The chain joins TRBV19 to TRBJ2-1; TRBD1 matches at 8 bases. This CDR3 has 16 residues. V shed 3 bases and J 7 bases; nucleotides not matched to a gene: 11. In germline, CDR1 is LNHDA, CDR2 SQIVND (reference sequence). DNA for the CDR3: TGTGCCAGTAGTATGGTTGACGGACAGGGTCGGAATGAGCAGTTCTTC. It encodes CASSMVDGQGRNEQFF.

J is TRBJ1-2 and V is TRBV6-5; a weak D match, TRBD1 (5 bases). The CDR3 runs 15 residues. The germline V and J ends were trimmed by 2 bases and 2 bases, with 12 bases remaining between them. The germline CDR1 and CDR2 sequences are MNHEY and SVGAGI. The CDR3 loop reads CASSYTGDLNYGYTF. CDR3 nucleotides: TGTGCCAGCAGTTACACGGGGGACCTGAACTATGGCTACACCTTC.

Written as DNA, the CDR3 is TGTGGTGCGACAGCCTCCTACGAGCAGTACTTC. Protein sequence: CGATASYEQYF. The genes are TRBV6-5 and TRBJ2-7, with a weak D call TRBD1 (5 bases). The CDR3 runs to 11 residues. Germline CDR1 MNHEY, CDR2 SVGAGI.